This TCR beta chain comes out of a study of beta chain features in type 1 diabetes. Across the whole study: Age and gender were similar between patients and healthy donors, as were cell yields. Study findings and constraints: Within patients, naive, central memory and Treg TCRB repertoires seemed more similar than within healthy donors. When VDJ junctions were examined, type 1 diabetes patients showed fewer insertions and more deletions. All four CD4+ subsets of Type 1 diabetes patients contained TCRB CDR3s that were moderately but significantly shorter. The study left unresolved whether HLA type influences TCRB rearrangement.

Sequencing targeted expressed TCRB transcripts, as all isolated RNA had been reverse transcribed. Sequenced by immunoSEQ multiplex PCR; TCRdb stores in-frame clones only, minus some. Of some 350,000 clones listed, 13% are singletons. To note about this clone: Its target is unknown.

V dropped 5 bases and J dropped 5 bases, with 11 bases sitting between them. The CDR3 runs 13 residues. Germline assignment: CDR1 SGHNT and CDR2 YENEEA. The chain recombines TRBV11-3 with TRBJ2-3; possible D gene TRBD2, 6 bases. The source of this sequence is a young woman with type 1 diabetes. Input material: naive CD4+ T cells from blood. In DNA form, the CDR3 reads TGTGCCAGCAGCGCCGAAGCGGGAGATACGCAGTATTTT. This sequence encodes CASSAEAGDTQYF.